This paragraph reports one TCR beta chain. The record originates from a study of blood T cell repertoires in COVID-19. V was clipped by 7 bases and J by 4 bases; unmatched bases: 16. The germline V gene encodes CDR1 SQVTM and CDR2 ANQGSEA. The CDR3 has 16 residues. Sequencing used immunoSEQ multiplex PCR; TCRdb keeps in-frame clones, though not all of them. The sample contains 50,000 to 65,000 clones, over 55% of which appear only once. The chain has TRBV29-1 and TRBJ1-1, with 9 positions matching TRBD1. The sequenced sample was peripheral blood. This clonotype was obtained from an older woman with COVID-19, enrolled during active disease. The CDR3 sequence is CSGKQGARGGPTEAFF. In nucleotides, the CDR3 is TGCAGCGGAAAACAGGGGGCGCGAGGCGGACCCACTGAAGCTTTCTTT.